This note documents a single T cell receptor beta chain sequence. Its antigen remains unidentified. Base qualities are not at hand, and no much larger clone is one base apart. At the junction V is shortened by 0 bases and J by 2 bases; bases outside the gene matches: 1. There are 15 amino acids in the CDR3, from cysteine to phenylalanine inclusive. Kept here is only the CDR3 DNA, which spans 45 bases and is read in frame from base 1. CDR1 and CDR2 are drawn from the germline V gene: SQVTM, ANQGSEA. The instrument was an Illumina HiSeq 2500. Quantitative 5'-RACE with molecular barcodes was used to prepare TCR beta libraries. On the authors' methods: A new computational method based on a probabilistic model of VDJ rearrangement was used to identify disease-linked TCR variants. TCRdb's own reprocessing of the public reads used fastp at Q25 and MiXCR and kept productive beta chains. Each CDR3 protein gets just one entry, which takes the most common genes and DNA from the rows behind it. Clone size and V and J calls follow TCRdb, not the original study. This sample lists 380,000 or so distinct CDR3 sequences; more than 20% were detected once. The top ten clones comprise around 14% of the sample.

The entry originates in a study of CD8 T cells in ankylosing spondylitis (dated by TCRdb to about 2017). Concerning the study at large: T cell receptor beta repertoires were profiled in healthy donors and ankylosing spondylitis patients so that disease-linked TCR variants could be found. In total, the full study cohort was made up of some 110 healthy donors and 20 to 25 ankylosing spondylitis patients. Samples of peripheral blood were taken, and for ankylosing spondylitis patients, synovial fluid was collected as well. What the research found in general, with its limitations: Blood from ankylosing spondylitis patients appeared to be characterized by a TCR beta motif made up of under ten highly homologous amino acid variants. The disease-linked clones showed a CD8+ phenotype and occurred at relatively low frequencies in peripheral blood. Some of the motif variants had been reported before in the synovial fluid and blood of reactive arthritis patients, a finding that suggests common disease-initiation mechanisms. The disease-linked clones were reported as significantly enriched in matched synovial fluid samples from ankylosing spondylitis patients.

This chain joins TRBV29-1 to TRBJ2-3; 11 bases in between match TRBD2. The source is a male donor with ankylosing spondylitis or in good health (not recorded which). Sequenced input: blood, either unsorted or a sorted T cell fraction (not recorded which). In nucleotide form, the sequence is TGCAGCGTTGAAGATAGCGGGGGGGCCACAGATACGCAGTATTTT. This is translated as CSVEDSGGATDTQYF.